This TCR beta chain was sequenced for a study of blood T cell repertoires in COVID-19. The overall study: Some COVID-19 samples were acute and others convalescent; all came from the United States, Italy and Spain. In each case, the material was cDNA or gDNA derived from T cells, B-cell-depleted T cells, or PBMCs.

In the original processing: The assay estimated nucleated cells by amplifying reference gene primers. Clones were sequenced by immunoSEQ multiplex PCR, and TCRdb holds only the in-frame ones, with some missing. V and J calls and clone size are given by that table; D and trimming were obtained from the DNA. Of some 89,000 clones in the sample, roughly 80% were seen once. The CDR3 loop spans 17 amino acids. The germline V gene has CDR1 KGHSH and CDR2 LQKENI. V gave up 1 base and J gave up 6 bases; unmatched junction bases: 10. Sequencing used peripheral blood. The TCR was taken from a man in his 70s with acute or convalescent COVID-19. The chain combines TRBV18 with TRBJ2-1; 9 bases align to TRBD2. CDR3 region: CASSPRGGGGAANEQFF. In DNA, the CDR3 is TGTGCCAGCTCACCACGAGGAGGCGGGGGGGCCGCCAATGAGCAGTTCTTC.